These T cell receptor beta chains were read from a single sample in a study of control samples from healthy donors and cancer patients. Repertoires were generated with immunoSEQ multiplex PCR, while TCRdb's copy carries only in-frame clones and drops some. The sample lists tens of thousands of clones, around 90% occurring once. Material for sequencing was PBMCs. These receptors were obtained from a man between 25 and 39 years old with colorectal cancer. The CDR3 runs from the conserved cysteine through the conserved F or W. Fields, in order: D gene, V gene, CDR3 protein. A D gene is named only where the DNA matches it firmly.

D: -; V: TRBV6-5; CDR3: CASSNSPYTEAFF
D: -; V: TRBV4-1; CDR3: CASSQWHSNQPQHF
D: -; V: TRBV11-3; CDR3: CASSLNQADTQYF
D: -; V: TRBV30; CDR3: CAWTIQGGLMDTQYF
D: -; V: TRBV2; CDR3: CASSTLGRTNEKLFF
D: -; V: TRBV6-5; CDR3: CASSRTPNQPQHF
D: -; V: TRBV5-4; CDR3: CASSLGYGYTF
D: -; V: TRBV15; CDR3: CATRGMWNEKLFF
D: -; V: TRBV9; CDR3: CASSVRTSSYNEQFF
D: -; V: TRBV4-2; CDR3: CASSHLSRAEKLFF